The entry that follows covers one T cell receptor beta chain sequence. The sample is drawn from a study of cytomegalovirus exposure and HLA in healthy donors. Study context: Early released data had around 89 million unique TCRs, all coming from HLA-typed donors.

CDR1 SGHTA and CDR2 FQGNSA come from the germline V gene. V lost 4 bases to trimming and J lost 4 bases, with 8 bases between them. This CDR3 has 13 residues. In the PCR, 60 Vbeta and 13 Jbeta primers were used. Using immunoSEQ multiplex PCR, the repertoire was profiled, and TCRdb retains in-frame clones only, with some absent. The data show about 260,000 clones, approximately 85% seen once. The TCR was taken from a middle-aged woman in good health and CMV-seropositive. This rearrangement joins TRBV7-2 to TRBJ1-5, with unresolved D. Sequenced material: PBMCs. The CDR3 is CASSSDWNQPQHF. CDR3 DNA sequence: TGTGCCAGCAGCTCGGACTGGAATCAGCCCCAGCATTTT.